This T cell receptor beta chain was observed in a study of T-cell reconstitution after alpha-beta-depleted transplantation in children. Study-wide findings and caveats: Reports say that about two months after transplant, the alpha-beta T cells came out of several hundred graft clones that had expanded. Recipient T cells and thymic progenitors that survived gave rise to the high TCRbeta diversity observed at day 60 in some patients.

The CDR3 is 12 amino acids. V dropped 3 bases and J dropped 7 bases, with 6 bases sitting between them. Regarding this clonotype: As yet, its antigen is unknown.

TCRbeta library preparation incorporated unique molecular identifiers. MiXCR, run by TCRdb on the PCR reads, gives a single entry per CDR3 protein. In the table there are under 750,000 distinct CDR3 sequences, 23% of which are singletons. Source: PBMCs, mostly from graft donor cells, taken 360 days after TCRalphabeta/CD19-depleted stem cell transplant. The clonotype was recovered from a boy under two years old who had a stem cell transplant for acute myeloid leukemia, so the T cells may come from the graft donor. The chain has TRBV12-3 or TRBV12-4 and TRBJ2-2; D uncertain. For the CDR3, the DNA is TGTGCCAGCAGTTTTCCGTTCGGGGAGCTGTTTTTT. This translates into CASSFPFGELFF.